The 15 T cell receptor beta chains in this list originate from one sample, sequenced in a study of shared clonotypes between healthy human individuals. Sequencing was performed with immunoSEQ multiplex PCR; in TCRdb, only in-frame clones are kept and a portion is missing. The sample lists about 2,500,000 clones, approximately 92% occurring once. Source material: naive CD4+ T cells sorted from blood. Stated subset: CD45RA+ positively selected. Source of these receptors: a man aged 18-30 years in good health.

The chain recombines TRBV7-3 with TRBJ2-1; D is uncertain. Germline V CDR1 and CDR2: SGHTA, FQGTGA. V gave up 1 base and J gave up 0 bases, with 10 bases separating them. This CDR3 is built from 16 residues. In DNA, the CDR3 is TGTGCCAGCAGCTTAAACCCCACGAGCTCCTACAATGAGCAGTTCTTC. It codes for CASSLNPTSSYNEQFF.

The chain joins TRBV27 to TRBJ1-4; D may be TRBD1 (6 bases). CDR3 length: 15 amino acids. Per the germline V gene, CDR1 is MNHEY and CDR2 is SMNVEV (reference sequence). Trimming cost V 6 bases and J 0 bases, with 11 bases left between them. The CDR3 DNA reads as TGTGCCAGCAGCGGGACAACAGCAACTAATGAAAAACTGTTTTTT. This sequence encodes CASSGTTATNEKLFF.

This chain's CDR3 is CAWSVWGRTDSYEQYF. CDR3 sequence (DNA): TGTGCCTGGAGTGTATGGGGGAGGACGGATTCCTACGAGCAGTACTTC. V gene TRBV30 combines with J gene TRBJ2-7; D perhaps matches TRBD2 (6 bases). Germline V gene data show CDR1 as GTSNPN and CDR2 as SVGIG (reference sequence). This CDR3 has 16 amino acids. V was shortened by 0 bases and J by 1 base, with 16 bases between the two germline ends. Looking up the rest from reference TRBV30 and TRBJ2-7 gives the full variable domain: SQTIHQWPATLVQPVGSPLSLECTVEGTSNPNLYWYRQAAGRGLQLLFYSVGIGQISSEVPQNLSASRPQDRQFILSSKKLLLSDSGFYLCAWSVWGRTDSYEQYFGPGTRLTVT.

A single count supports this clone. Other DNA sequences within the sample encode an identical CDR3. The V call is TRBV5-1, the J call TRBJ1-2; D is unresolved. Trimming pared 2 bases from V and 0 bases from J, leaving 5 bases between. The germline gives CDR1 SGHRS, CDR2 YFSETQ. The CDR3 runs to 13 residues. Written as DNA, the CDR3 is TGCGCCAGCAGCTTAGAAGCTAACTATGGCTACACCTTC. Its translation: CASSLEANYGYTF.

The chain uses TRBV29-1 and TRBJ2-1, with TRBD2 matching over 7 bases. Germline CDR1 and CDR2: SQVTM and ANQGSEA. This CDR3 comprises 11 residues. The V and J ends lost 4 bases and 8 bases, in that order; junction bases with no gene match: 2. This CDR3 reads CSVARGDEQFF. CDR3 DNA sequence: TGCAGCGTTGCCCGGGGGGATGAGCAGTTCTTC.

The chain combines TRBV10-1 with TRBJ2-2; D is possibly TRBD2 (5 bases). The CDR3 has 13 amino acids. From germline, CDR1 is WNHNN and CDR2 SYGVQD (reference sequence). Deletions cut 5 bases from V and 5 bases from J, with 9 bases between. Written as DNA, the CDR3 is TGCGCCAGCAGTCTCCGAGGGACCGGGGAGCTGTTTTTT. Translated, it gives CASSLRGTGELFF.

As regards this clone: The same CDR3 can be traced to other DNA sequences in this sample. This rearrangement joins TRBV5-1 to TRBJ2-5; D could derive from TRBD1 or TRBD2 (5 bases each). Germline values: CDR1 SGHRS, CDR2 YFSETQ. The CDR3 length is 14 residues. The ends were cut back, 0 bases at V and 2 bases at J, with 8 bases in the middle. CDR3 protein: CASSLVGGQETQYF. The CDR3 DNA is TGCGCCAGCAGCTTGGTTGGGGGTCAAGAGACCCAGTACTTC.

The chain joins TRBV30 to TRBJ1-1; D may be TRBD1 (5 bases). V was pared by 0 bases and J by 4 bases, with 9 bases between. CDR1 is GTSNPN and CDR2 is SVGIG in the germline V gene (reference sequence). The CDR3 is 13 amino acids. The CDR3 region is CAWSVGVITEAFF. The CDR3 coding sequence is TGTGCCTGGAGTGTAGGGGTAATCACTGAAGCTTTCTTT.

The gene calls are TRBV19 and TRBJ1-5; D is possibly TRBD1 (6 bases). CDR3 length equals 16 residues. V was trimmed by 0 bases and J by 3 bases, leaving 12 bases between them. The germline gives CDR1 LNHDA, CDR2 SQIVND (reference sequence). For the CDR3, the DNA is TGTGCCAGTAGTATAGATGGCAACAGGGTCAATCAGCCCCAGCATTTT. Its translation is CASSIDGNRVNQPQHF.

This clone turned up a few times. The CDR3 protein is CASGFDRAQYF. The CDR3, as DNA: TGTGCTAGTGGTTTCGACAGGGCCCAGTACTTC. The chain is built from TRBV12-5 and TRBJ2-5, with 7 bases identical to TRBD1. V was clipped by 3 bases and J by 9 bases; unmatched bases: 1. This CDR3 contains 11 residues. Germline-derived CDR1 and CDR2 are LGHNT and FRNRAP.

This clone has only a few counts. CDR3 nucleotides: TGTGCCAGTCTGACTGCTATGAACACTGAAGCTTTCTTT. This gives the protein CASLTAMNTEAFF. The V call is TRBV6-1, the J call TRBJ1-1; D ambiguous. V was clipped by 9 bases and J by 0 bases, with 11 bases between them. The CDR3 extends over 13 amino acids. The germline CDR1 and CDR2 sequences are MNHNS and SASEGT.

V gene TRBV6-1 combines with J gene TRBJ2-7, with D perhaps TRBD2 (6 bases). Germline CDR1 and CDR2: MNHNS and SASEGT. The CDR3 is 13 residues long. Trimming cost V 10 bases and J 6 bases, with 19 bases left between them. The CDR3 here is CATSRQEGTEQYF. DNA of the CDR3: TGTGCCACATCTCGGCAGGAGGGTACCGAGCAGTACTTC.

The chain joins TRBV25-1 to TRBJ1-2, with unresolved D. Germline lookup yields CDR1 MGHDK and CDR2 SYGVNS. This CDR3 contains 12 residues. Trimming left V 3 bases short and J 6 bases short, with 8 bases between. The CDR3 DNA is TGTGCCAGCAGTGACCCCCCTCATGGCTACACCTTC. Its translation: CASSDPPHGYTF.

A single count supports this clone. V and J are TRBV19 and TRBJ2-7; TRBD1 matches 8 bases. The CDR3 is 14 amino acids. After removal of 3 bases from V and 1 base from J, the junction contained 2 bases not matched to a gene. CDR1 LNHDA and CDR2 SQIVND come from the germline V gene (reference sequence). CDR3 in amino acids: CASSMGQASYEQYF. The CDR3 DNA reads as TGTGCCAGTAGTATGGGACAGGCATCCTACGAGCAGTACTTC.

This sequence joins TRBV30 and TRBJ1-1; D uncertain. With 4 bases removed from V and 1 base from J, the gap between germline ends came to 16 bases. The CDR3 is 15 residues long. Germline V gives CDR1 GTSNPN, CDR2 SVGIG (reference sequence). For the CDR3, the DNA is TGTGCCTGGACGTCCGGGTCCCTGGGGAACACTGAAGCTTTCTTT. This sequence encodes CAWTSGSLGNTEAFF.